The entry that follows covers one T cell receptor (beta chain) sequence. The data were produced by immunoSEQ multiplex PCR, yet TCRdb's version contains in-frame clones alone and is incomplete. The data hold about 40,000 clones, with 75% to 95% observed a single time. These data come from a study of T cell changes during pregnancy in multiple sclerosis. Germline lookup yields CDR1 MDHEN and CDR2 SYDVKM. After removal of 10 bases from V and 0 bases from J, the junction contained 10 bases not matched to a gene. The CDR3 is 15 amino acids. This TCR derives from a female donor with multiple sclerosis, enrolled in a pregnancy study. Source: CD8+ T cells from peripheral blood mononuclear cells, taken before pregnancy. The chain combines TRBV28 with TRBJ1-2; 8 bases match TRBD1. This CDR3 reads CATLGQDRANYGYTF. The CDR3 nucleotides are TGTGCCACCTTGGGACAGGACAGAGCTAACTATGGCTACACCTTC.